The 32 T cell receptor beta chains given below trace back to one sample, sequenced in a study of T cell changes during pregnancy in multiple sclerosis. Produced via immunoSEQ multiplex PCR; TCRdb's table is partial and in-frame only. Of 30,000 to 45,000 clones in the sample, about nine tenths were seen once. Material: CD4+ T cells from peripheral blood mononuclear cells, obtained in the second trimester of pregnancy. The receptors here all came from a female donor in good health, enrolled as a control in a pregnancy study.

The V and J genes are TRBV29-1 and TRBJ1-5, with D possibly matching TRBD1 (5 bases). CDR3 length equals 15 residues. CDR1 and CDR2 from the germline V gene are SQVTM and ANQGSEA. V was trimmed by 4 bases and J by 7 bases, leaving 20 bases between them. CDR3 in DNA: TGCAGCGTTGTGACGGTGATTGGGGGGAACCAGCCCCAGCATTTT. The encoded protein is CSVVTVIGGNQPQHF.

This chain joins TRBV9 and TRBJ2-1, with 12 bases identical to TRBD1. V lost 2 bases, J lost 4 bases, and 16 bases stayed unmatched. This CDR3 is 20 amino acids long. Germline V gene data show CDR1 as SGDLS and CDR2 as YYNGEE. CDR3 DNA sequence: TGTGCCAGCAGCGTGCACTCCGGGACAGGGGGCGCGCGGATTTACAATGAGCAGTTCTTC. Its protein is CASSVHSGTGGARIYNEQFF.

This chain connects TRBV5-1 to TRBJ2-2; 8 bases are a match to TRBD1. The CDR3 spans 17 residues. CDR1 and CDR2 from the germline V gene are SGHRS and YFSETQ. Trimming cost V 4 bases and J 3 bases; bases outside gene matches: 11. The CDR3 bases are TGCGCCAGCAGCGGCGGACAGGGCTTGTTGGACACCGGGGAGCTGTTTTTT. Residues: CASSGGQGLLDTGELFF. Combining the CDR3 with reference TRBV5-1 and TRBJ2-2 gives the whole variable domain KAGVTQTPRYLIKTRGQQVTLSCSPISGHRSVSWYQQTPGQGLQFLFEYFSETQRNKGNFPGRFSGRQFSNSRSEMNVSTLELGDSALYLCASSGGQGLLDTGELFFGEGSRLTVL.

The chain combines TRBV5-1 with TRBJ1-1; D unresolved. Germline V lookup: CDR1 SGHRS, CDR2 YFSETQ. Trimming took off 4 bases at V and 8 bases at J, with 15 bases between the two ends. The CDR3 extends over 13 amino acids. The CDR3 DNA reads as TGCGCCAGCAGCCTGGGCGGTCCGACGGAAGCTTTCTTT. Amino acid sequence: CASSLGGPTEAFF.

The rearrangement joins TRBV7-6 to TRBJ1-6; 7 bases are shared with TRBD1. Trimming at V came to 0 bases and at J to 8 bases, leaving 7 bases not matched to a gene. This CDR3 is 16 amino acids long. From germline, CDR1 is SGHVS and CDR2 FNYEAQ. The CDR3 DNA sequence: TGTGCCAGCAGCTTAGCTCCACAGGGGATTCATTCACCCCTCCACTTT. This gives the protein CASSLAPQGIHSPLHF.

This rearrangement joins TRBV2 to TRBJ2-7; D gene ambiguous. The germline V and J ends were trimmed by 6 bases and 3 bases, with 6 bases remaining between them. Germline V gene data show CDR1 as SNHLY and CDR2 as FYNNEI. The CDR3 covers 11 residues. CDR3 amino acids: CASRTSYEQYF. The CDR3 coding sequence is TGTGCCAGCAGGACAAGCTACGAGCAGTACTTC.

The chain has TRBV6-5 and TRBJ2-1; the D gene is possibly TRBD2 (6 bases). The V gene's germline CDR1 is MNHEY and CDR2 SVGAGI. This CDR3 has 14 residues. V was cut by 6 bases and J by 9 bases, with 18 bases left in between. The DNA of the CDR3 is TGTGCCAGCAGCCGGACTAAGGGCCGGGGTGAGCAGTTCTTC. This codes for CASSRTKGRGEQFF.

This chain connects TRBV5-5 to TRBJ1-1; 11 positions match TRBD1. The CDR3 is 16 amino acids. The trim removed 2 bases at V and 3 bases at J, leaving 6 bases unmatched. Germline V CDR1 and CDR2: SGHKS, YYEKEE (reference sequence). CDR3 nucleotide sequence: TGTGCCAGCAGCTTCGGGACAGGGGGACGGGACACTGAAGCTTTCTTT. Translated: CASSFGTGGRDTEAFF.

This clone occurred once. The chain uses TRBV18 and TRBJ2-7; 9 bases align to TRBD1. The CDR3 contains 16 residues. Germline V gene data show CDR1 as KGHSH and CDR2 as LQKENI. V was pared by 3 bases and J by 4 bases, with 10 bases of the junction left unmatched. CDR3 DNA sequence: TGTGCCAGCTCACCGACACGACTGGACAGGGGATACGAGCAGTACTTC. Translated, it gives CASSPTRLDRGYEQYF.

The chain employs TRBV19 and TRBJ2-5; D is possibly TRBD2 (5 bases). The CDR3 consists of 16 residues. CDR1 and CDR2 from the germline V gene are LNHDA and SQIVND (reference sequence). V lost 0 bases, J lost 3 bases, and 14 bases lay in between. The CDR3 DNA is TGTGCCAGTAGTATAGATCATAGGCGGGCAAAAGAGACCCAGTACTTC. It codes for CASSIDHRRAKETQYF.

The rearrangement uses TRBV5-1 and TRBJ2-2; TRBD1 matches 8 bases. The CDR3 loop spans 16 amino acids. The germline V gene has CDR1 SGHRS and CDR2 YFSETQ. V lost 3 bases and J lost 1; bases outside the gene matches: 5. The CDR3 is CASSSSGQVNTGELFF. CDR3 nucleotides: TGCGCCAGCAGCTCTTCGGGACAGGTGAACACCGGGGAGCTGTTTTTT.

As DNA, the CDR3 is TGTGCCAGTAGTCCCCAAGGTATCGGGTATGGCTACACCTTC. Residues: CASSPQGIGYGYTF. This chain joins TRBV19 and TRBJ1-2; no clear D gene. The ends were cut back, 5 bases at V and 5 bases at J, with 15 bases in the middle. CDR3 length: 14 amino acids. CDR1 LNHDA and CDR2 SQIVND come from the germline V gene (reference sequence).

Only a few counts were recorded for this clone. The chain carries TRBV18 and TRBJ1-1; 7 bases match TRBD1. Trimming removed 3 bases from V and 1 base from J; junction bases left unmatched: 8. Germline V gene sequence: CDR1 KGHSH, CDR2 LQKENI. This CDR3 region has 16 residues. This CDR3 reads CASSPLPGQKNTEAFF. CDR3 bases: TGTGCCAGCTCACCCCTTCCGGGACAGAAGAACACTGAAGCTTTCTTT.

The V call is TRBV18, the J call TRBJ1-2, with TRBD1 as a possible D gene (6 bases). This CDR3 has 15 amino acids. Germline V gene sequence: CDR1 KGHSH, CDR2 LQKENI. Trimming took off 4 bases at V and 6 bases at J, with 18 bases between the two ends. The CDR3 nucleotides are TGTGCCAGCTCACGGGTACAGGGCGGAATTAATGGCTACACCTTC. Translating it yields CASSRVQGGINGYTF.

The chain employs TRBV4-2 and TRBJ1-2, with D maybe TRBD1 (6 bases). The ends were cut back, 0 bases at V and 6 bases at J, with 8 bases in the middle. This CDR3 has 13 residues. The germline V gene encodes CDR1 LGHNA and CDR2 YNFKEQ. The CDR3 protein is CASSQDRGNGYTF. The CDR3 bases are TGTGCCAGCAGCCAAGATAGGGGGAATGGCTACACCTTC.

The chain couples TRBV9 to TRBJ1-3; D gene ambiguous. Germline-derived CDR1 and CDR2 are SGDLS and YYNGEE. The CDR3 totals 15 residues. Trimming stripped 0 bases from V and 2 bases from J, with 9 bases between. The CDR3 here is CASSVDSGAGNTIYF. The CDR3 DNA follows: TGTGCCAGCAGCGTAGATTCCGGGGCTGGAAACACCATATATTTT.

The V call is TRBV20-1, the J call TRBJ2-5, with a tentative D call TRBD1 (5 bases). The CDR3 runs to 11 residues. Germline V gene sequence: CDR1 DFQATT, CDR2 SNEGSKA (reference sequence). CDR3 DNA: TGCAGCTCCGGACACCGCCGGACCCAGTACTTC. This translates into CSSGHRRTQYF.

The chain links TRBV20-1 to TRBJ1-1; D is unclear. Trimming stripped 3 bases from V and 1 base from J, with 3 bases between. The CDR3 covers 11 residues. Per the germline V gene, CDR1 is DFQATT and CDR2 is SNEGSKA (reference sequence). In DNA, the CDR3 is TGCAGTGCTAGCCAGAACACTGAAGCTTTCTTT. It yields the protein CSASQNTEAFF.

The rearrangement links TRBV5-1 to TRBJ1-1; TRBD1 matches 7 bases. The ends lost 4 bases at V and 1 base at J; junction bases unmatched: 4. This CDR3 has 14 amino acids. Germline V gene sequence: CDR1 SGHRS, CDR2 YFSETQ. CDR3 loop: CASSPGTANTEAFF. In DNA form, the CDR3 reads TGCGCCAGCAGCCCCGGGACAGCGAACACTGAAGCTTTCTTT.

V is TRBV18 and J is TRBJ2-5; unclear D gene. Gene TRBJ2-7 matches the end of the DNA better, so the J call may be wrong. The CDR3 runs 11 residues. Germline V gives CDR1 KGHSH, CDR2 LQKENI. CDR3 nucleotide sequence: TGTGCCAGCTCACGGAGTGACGAGCAGTACTTC. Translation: CASSRSDEQYF.

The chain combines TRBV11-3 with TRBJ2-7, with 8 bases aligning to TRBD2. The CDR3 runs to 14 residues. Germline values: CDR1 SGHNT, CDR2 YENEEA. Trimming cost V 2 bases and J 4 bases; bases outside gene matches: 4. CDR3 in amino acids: CASSLSGGPYEQYF. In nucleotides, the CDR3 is TGTGCCAGCAGCTTATCGGGGGGGCCTTACGAGCAGTACTTC.

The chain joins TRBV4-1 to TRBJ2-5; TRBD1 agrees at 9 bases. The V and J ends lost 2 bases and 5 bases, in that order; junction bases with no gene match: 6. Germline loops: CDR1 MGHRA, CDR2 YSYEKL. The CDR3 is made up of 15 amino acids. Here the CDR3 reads CASSQPTGGRETQYF. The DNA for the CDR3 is TGCGCCAGCAGCCAACCCACAGGGGGCCGGGAGACCCAGTACTTC.

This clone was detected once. CDR3: CATSRPLGGGGNTIYF. DNA for the CDR3: TGTGCCACCAGCAGACCCCTTGGGGGGGGCGGAAACACCATATATTTT. The chain couples TRBV15 to TRBJ1-3, with TRBD1 as a possible D gene (6 bases). CDR3 size: 16 residues. Germline V gene sequence: CDR1 LNHNV, CDR2 YYDKDF (reference sequence). V was clipped by 2 bases and J by 4 bases, with 15 bases between them.

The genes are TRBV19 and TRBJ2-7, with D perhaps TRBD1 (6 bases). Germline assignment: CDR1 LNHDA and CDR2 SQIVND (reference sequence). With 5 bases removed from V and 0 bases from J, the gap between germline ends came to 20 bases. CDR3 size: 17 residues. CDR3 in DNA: TGTGCCAGTAGTGCAGGGTCCGGGACACCGAGCTCCTACGAGCAGTACTTC. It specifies CASSAGSGTPSSYEQYF. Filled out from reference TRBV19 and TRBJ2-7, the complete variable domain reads DGGITQSPKYLFRKEGQNVTLSCEQNLNHDAMYWYRQDPGQGLRLIYYSQIVNDFQKGDIAEGYSVSREKKESFPLTVTSAQKNPTAFYLCASSAGSGTPSSYEQYFGPGTRLTVT.

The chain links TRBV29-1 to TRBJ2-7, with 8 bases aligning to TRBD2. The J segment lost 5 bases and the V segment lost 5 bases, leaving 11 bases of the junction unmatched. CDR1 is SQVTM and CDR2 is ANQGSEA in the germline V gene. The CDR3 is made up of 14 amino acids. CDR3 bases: TGCAGCGTTCAACCGGGCCGGGGGGGACACGAGCAGTACTTC. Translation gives CSVQPGRGGHEQYF.

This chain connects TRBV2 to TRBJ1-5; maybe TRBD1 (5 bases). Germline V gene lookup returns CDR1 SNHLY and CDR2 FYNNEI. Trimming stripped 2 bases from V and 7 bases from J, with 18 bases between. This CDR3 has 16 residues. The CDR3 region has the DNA TGTGCCAGCAGTGAACTCCCGCTGGGGGGGACCCAGCCCCAGCATTTT. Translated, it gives CASSELPLGGTQPQHF.

The CDR3: CASSPPGQAQETQYF. Here the CDR3 DNA reads TGTGCCAGCTCACCGCCGGGACAGGCTCAAGAGACCCAGTACTTC. V is TRBV18 and J is TRBJ2-5, with TRBD1 matching over 8 bases. After removal of 3 bases from V and 2 bases from J, the junction contained 5 bases not matched to a gene. The CDR3 sequence is 15 residues long. Per the germline V gene, CDR1 is KGHSH and CDR2 is LQKENI.

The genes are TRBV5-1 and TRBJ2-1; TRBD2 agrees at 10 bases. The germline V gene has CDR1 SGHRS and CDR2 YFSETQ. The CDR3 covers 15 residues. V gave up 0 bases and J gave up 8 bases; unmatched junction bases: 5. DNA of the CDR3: TGCGCCAGCAGCTTGGTGGCTAGCGGGGGAGATGAGCAGTTCTTC. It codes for CASSLVASGGDEQFF.

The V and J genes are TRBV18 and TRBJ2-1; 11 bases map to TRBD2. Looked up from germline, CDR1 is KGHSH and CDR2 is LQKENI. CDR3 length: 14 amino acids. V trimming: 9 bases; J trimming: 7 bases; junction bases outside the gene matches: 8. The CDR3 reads CASPVAGGINEQFF. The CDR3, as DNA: TGTGCCAGTCCCGTAGCGGGGGGGATAAATGAGCAGTTCTTC.

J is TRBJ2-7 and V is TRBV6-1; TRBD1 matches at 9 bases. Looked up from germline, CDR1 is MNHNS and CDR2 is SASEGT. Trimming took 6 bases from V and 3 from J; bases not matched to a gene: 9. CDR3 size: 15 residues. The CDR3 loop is CASSPGGTGRYEQYF. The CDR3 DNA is TGTGCCAGCAGCCCAGGAGGGACAGGGCGCTACGAGCAGTACTTC.

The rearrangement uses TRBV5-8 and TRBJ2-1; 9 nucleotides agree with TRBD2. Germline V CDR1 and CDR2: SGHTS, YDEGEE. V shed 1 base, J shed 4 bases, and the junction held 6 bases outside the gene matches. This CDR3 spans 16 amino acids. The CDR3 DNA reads TGTGCCAGCAGCTTGTTTGCGGGAGGGGTGTACAATGAGCAGTTCTTC. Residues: CASSLFAGGVYNEQFF.

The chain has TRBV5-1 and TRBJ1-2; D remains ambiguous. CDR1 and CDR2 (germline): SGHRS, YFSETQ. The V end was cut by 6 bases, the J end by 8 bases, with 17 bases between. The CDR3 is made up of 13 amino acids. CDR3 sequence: CASKDLEAEGYTF. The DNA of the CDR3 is TGCGCCAGCAAAGATCTCGAGGCCGAGGGCTACACCTTC. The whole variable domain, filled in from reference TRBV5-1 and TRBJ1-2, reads KAGVTQTPRYLIKTRGQQVTLSCSPISGHRSVSWYQQTPGQGLQFLFEYFSETQRNKGNFPGRFSGRQFSNSRSEMNVSTLELGDSALYLCASKDLEAEGYTFGSGTRLTVV.